One sample yielded the 18 T cell receptor beta chains listed below, sequenced in a study of T cell changes during pregnancy in multiple sclerosis. The assay was immunoSEQ multiplex PCR, and TCRdb's table has in-frame clones only and misses some. The sample records more than 45,000 clones, 80% to 95% being singletons. The sample here was CD4+ T cells from peripheral blood mononuclear cells, taken in the second trimester of pregnancy. Receptors were obtained from a female donor with multiple sclerosis, enrolled in a pregnancy study.

The chain employs TRBV29-1 and TRBJ1-2; 7 positions match TRBD1. Losses at the gene ends were 7 bases for V and 8 bases for J; bases not matched to a gene: 7. The germline V gene has CDR1 SQVTM and CDR2 ANQGSEA. CDR3 size: 11 residues. CDR3 DNA: TGCAGCGCACTTGGGACAGAGGGCTACACCTTC. Residues: CSALGTEGYTF.

The rearrangement joins TRBV15 to TRBJ1-4, with D perhaps TRBD1 (6 bases). From germline, CDR1 is LNHNV and CDR2 YYDKDF (reference sequence). This CDR3 comprises 16 residues. Between the trimmed V and J ends, which lost 0 bases and 8 bases, there was a span of 16 bases. The CDR3 loop reads CATSREGRGFGEKLFF. CDR3 nucleotides: TGTGCCACCAGCAGAGAGGGGAGGGGGTTTGGGGAAAAACTGTTTTTT.

This chain joins TRBV5-1 and TRBJ2-3; weak D call: TRBD2 (6 bases). Germline lookup yields CDR1 SGHRS and CDR2 YFSETQ. Trimming took off 1 base at V and 0 bases at J, with 9 bases between the two ends. The CDR3 has 15 amino acids. The CDR3, as DNA: TGCGCCAGCAGCTTGCGGGGGATTAGCACAGATACGCAGTATTTT. This encodes CASSLRGISTDTQYF.

This clone has more than one count but fewer than ten. This rearrangement joins TRBV2 to TRBJ1-1; tentatively, D is TRBD1 (5 bases). The CDR3 sequence is 13 residues long. Germline CDR1 and CDR2: SNHLY and FYNNEI. Trimming cost V 6 bases and J 4 bases, with 12 bases left between them. The CDR3 spells CASRREGSTEAFF. DNA of the CDR3: TGTGCCAGCAGAAGGGAGGGGAGCACTGAAGCTTTCTTT.

The genes are TRBV7-8 and TRBJ2-5; TRBD2 is a possible D gene (6 bases). The CDR3 runs to 16 residues. Germline V lookup: CDR1 SGHVS, CDR2 FQNEAQ. Between the trimmed V and J ends, which lost 1 base and 5 bases, there was a span of 17 bases. The chain's CDR3 is CASSLGRVVGVETQYF. The CDR3 nucleotides are TGTGCCAGCAGCTTAGGGAGGGTTGTGGGGGTGGAGACCCAGTACTTC.

This sequence joins TRBV25-1 and TRBJ2-5; D possibly corresponds to TRBD1 (6 bases). This CDR3 spans 14 amino acids. Trimming took off 4 bases at V and 0 bases at J, with 9 bases between the two ends. The germline V gene encodes CDR1 MGHDK and CDR2 SYGVNS. The CDR3 loop is CASSAHRDQETQYF. CDR3 in DNA: TGTGCCAGCAGTGCGCACAGGGACCAAGAGACCCAGTACTTC.

This chain joins TRBV6-1 and TRBJ1-2; weak D call: TRBD1 (5 bases). Trimming removed 4 bases from V and 7 bases from J, with 13 bases in between. In germline, CDR1 is MNHNS, CDR2 SASEGT. This CDR3 contains 13 residues. CDR3 bases: TGTGCCAGCAGTGCGGAGGGGCAGATTGGCTACACCTTC. Its protein product is CASSAEGQIGYTF.

V gene TRBV27 combines with J gene TRBJ1-5; 7 bases line up with TRBD1. After removal of 8 bases from V and 2 bases from J, the junction contained 6 bases not matched to a gene. Germline loops: CDR1 MNHEY, CDR2 SMNVEV (reference sequence). The CDR3 has 14 amino acids. CDR3 sequence (DNA): TGTGCCAGCCGGACAGGAACAGGCAATCAGCCCCAGCATTTT. Translation: CASRTGTGNQPQHF.

This clone was counted between two and nine times. The chain couples TRBV7-7 to TRBJ1-2; D is uncertain. This CDR3 has 12 residues. Germline CDR1 is SSHAT and CDR2 is FNYEAQ (reference sequence). The CDR3 DNA sequence: TGTGCTTGTGGGGAGGCTAACTATGGCTACACCTTC. Translating gives CACGEANYGYTF.

The J gene is TRBJ2-7, the V gene TRBV15, with TRBD2 matching 9 bases. CDR1 is LNHNV and CDR2 is YYDKDF in the germline V gene (reference sequence). V shed 3 bases and J 0 bases; nucleotides not matched to a gene: 6. This CDR3 comprises 16 residues. The CDR3 nucleotides read TGTGCCACCAGCAGTCTAGCGGGGACGAGCTCCTACGAGCAGTACTTC. Its translation: CATSSLAGTSSYEQYF. The whole variable domain, remainder taken from reference TRBV15 and TRBJ2-7, is DAMVIQNPRYQVTQFGKPVTLSCSQTLNHNVMYWYQQKSSQAPKLLFHYYDKDFNNEADTPDNFQSRRPNTSFCFLDIRSPGLGDTAMYLCATSSLAGTSSYEQYFGPGTRLTVT.

The chain recombines TRBV5-4 with TRBJ2-5; tentatively, D is TRBD1 (5 bases). V gave up 0 bases and J gave up 0 bases, with 9 bases separating them. Germline V CDR1 and CDR2: SGHNT, YYREEE (reference sequence). The CDR3 totals 15 residues. CDR3 DNA: TGTGCCAGCAGCTTGGGACAGTCGTACCAAGAGACCCAGTACTTC. As protein: CASSLGQSYQETQYF.

The chain is built from TRBV7-9 and TRBJ2-1; no reliable D call. This CDR3 comprises 12 residues. Germline values: CDR1 SEHNR, CDR2 FQNEAQ (reference sequence). Trimming left V 4 bases short and J 3 bases short, with 4 bases between. The CDR3 is CASSSNYNEQFF. The CDR3 DNA reads TGTGCCAGCAGCTCCAACTACAATGAGCAGTTCTTC.

The chain couples TRBV5-4 to TRBJ2-3, with 13 bases aligning to TRBD2. There are 17 residues in the CDR3. Germline lookup yields CDR1 SGHNT and CDR2 YYREEE (reference sequence). V lost 4 bases, J lost 0 bases, and 5 bases stayed unmatched. The CDR3 nucleotides read TGTGCCAGCAGCGGACGGACTAGCGGGAGTAGCACAGATACGCAGTATTTT. Amino acid sequence: CASSGRTSGSSTDTQYF.

This sequence joins TRBV2 and TRBJ2-2, with D tentatively TRBD2 (6 bases). The CDR3 runs to 14 residues. V lost 8 bases and J 2 bases, leaving 12 bases between the germline ends. From germline, CDR1 is SNHLY and CDR2 FYNNEI. For the CDR3, the DNA is TGTGCCAGCTTGCGCGGGGTTAACACCGGGGAGCTGTTTTTT. It specifies CASLRGVNTGELFF. Full variable domain (outside the CDR3, taken from reference TRBV2 and TRBJ2-2): EPEVTQTPSHQVTQMGQEVILRCVPISNHLYFYWYRQILGQKVEFLVSFYNNEISEKSEIFDDQFSVERPDGSNFTLKIRSTKLEDSAMYFCASLRGVNTGELFFGEGSRLTVL.

The chain combines TRBV2 with TRBJ1-2; TRBD1 aligns across 8 bases. The V gene's germline CDR1 is SNHLY and CDR2 FYNNEI. The CDR3 is made up of 15 amino acids. The V and J ends lost 6 bases and 5 bases, in that order; junction bases with no gene match: 11. CDR3 sequence: CASRGRTGREYGYTF. CDR3 DNA: TGTGCCAGCAGAGGGCGGACAGGGAGGGAATATGGCTACACCTTC.

The chain joins TRBV4-1 to TRBJ1-6; 10 nucleotides match TRBD1. Germline V CDR1 and CDR2: MGHRA, YSYEKL. V gave up 4 bases and J gave up 8 bases; unmatched junction bases: 11. The length of the CDR3 is 17 residues. The CDR3 bases are TGCGCCAGCAGCCTAGACAGGGGGCGACGAATTCATTCACCCCTCCACTTT. It yields the protein CASSLDRGRRIHSPLHF.

The V call is TRBV7-3, the J call TRBJ2-7, with 9 nucleotides matching TRBD2. Germline trimming cut 8 bases from V and 5 bases from J; bases unmatched to any gene: 4. Germline V gene data show CDR1 as SGHTA and CDR2 as FQGTGA. The CDR3 is 12 residues long. As DNA, the CDR3 is TGTGCCAGCGGAGCGGGGGGTCACGAGCAGTACTTC. Encoded protein: CASGAGGHEQYF.

The rearrangement links TRBV30 to TRBJ2-7; TRBD1 agrees at 8 bases. The CDR3 sequence is 14 residues long. Germline trimming cut 4 bases from V and 0 bases from J; bases unmatched to any gene: 5. The germline CDR1 and CDR2 sequences are GTSNPN and SVGIG (reference sequence). Here the CDR3 DNA reads TGTGCCTGGACCGGGACAGGATCCTCCTACGAGCAGTACTTC. Protein product: CAWTGTGSSYEQYF.